These 6 T cell receptor beta chains came from one sample sequenced in a study of molecular identifiers for immune sequencing clone quantification. TCRdb reprocessed the PCR reads with MiXCR, giving one entry per CDR3 protein. This table has around 480,000 distinct CDR3 sequences, over 20% appearing once. The specimen sequenced was naive CD8+ T cells from blood, with Jurkat cell RNA spiked in. The subset was: FACS-sorted CD8+CD4-CCR7+CD45RA+ naive T cells. These receptors were taken from a human donor in good health. Some libraries in this study had Jurkat cell RNA spiked in.

In this sample, this clonotype turned up a few times. The chain is built from TRBV14 and TRBJ1-3, with D hard to call. Looked up from germline, CDR1 is SGHDN and CDR2 is FVKESK. This CDR3 is built from 15 residues. V lost 4 bases to trimming and J lost 4 bases, with 14 bases between them. CDR3 sequence: CASSPRRSWGNTIYF. The CDR3 region has the DNA TGTGCCAGCAGCCCTCGGAGGTCCTGGGGAAACACCATATATTTT.

This clonotype was counted ten times or more. The chain links TRBV7-9 to TRBJ2-1, with a weak D call TRBD2 (6 bases). With 5 bases removed from V and 8 bases from J, the gap between germline ends came to 22 bases. The CDR3 is made up of 16 amino acids. Looked up from germline, CDR1 is SEHNR and CDR2 is FQNEAQ (reference sequence). Here the CDR3 reads CASSPIKAGPLDEQFF. In DNA form, the CDR3 reads TGTGCCAGCAGCCCAATAAAAGCGGGCCCTCTAGATGAGCAGTTCTTC.

At least ten counts were recorded for this clonotype. This chain uses TRBV4-3 with TRBJ2-3, with 7 nucleotides matching TRBD2. CDR3 length equals 15 residues. After removal of 2 bases from V and 2 bases from J, the junction contained 4 bases not matched to a gene. Germline assignment: CDR1 LGHNA and CDR2 YSLEER. The CDR3, as DNA: TGCGCCAGCAGCCAAAGGCTAGCGGACACAGATACGCAGTATTTT. Translated, it gives CASSQRLADTDTQYF.

The chain employs TRBV28 and TRBJ2-5; TRBD1 matches 9 bases. The CDR3 sequence is 16 residues long. Trimming cost V 5 bases and J 5 bases; bases outside gene matches: 12. Germline V gene lookup returns CDR1 MDHEN and CDR2 SYDVKM. CDR3 sequence (DNA): TGTGCCAGCAGTCCTCGGACAGGGGATTTTGGGGAGACCCAGTACTTC. Encoded protein: CASSPRTGDFGETQYF.

The chain has TRBV7-6 and TRBJ2-7; TRBD1 or TRBD2 may be the D gene (6 bases each). The CDR3 extends over 15 amino acids. V lost 1 base and J lost 6, with 16 bases in between. The germline V gene encodes CDR1 SGHVS and CDR2 FNYEAQ. The chain's CDR3 is CASSLGGGGTSEQYF. The DNA for the CDR3 is TGTGCCAGCAGCTTAGGTGGAGGGGGTACCTCCGAGCAGTACTTC.

This rearrangement joins TRBV9 to TRBJ2-3; 9 bases fit TRBD2. Trimming took 5 bases from V and 0 from J; bases not matched to a gene: 7. The CDR3 consists of 16 residues. The germline CDR1 and CDR2 sequences are SGDLS and YYNGEE. The CDR3: CASSGSGSFSTDTQYF. CDR3 DNA: TGTGCCAGCAGTGGTAGCGGGAGTTTTAGCACAGATACGCAGTATTTT.